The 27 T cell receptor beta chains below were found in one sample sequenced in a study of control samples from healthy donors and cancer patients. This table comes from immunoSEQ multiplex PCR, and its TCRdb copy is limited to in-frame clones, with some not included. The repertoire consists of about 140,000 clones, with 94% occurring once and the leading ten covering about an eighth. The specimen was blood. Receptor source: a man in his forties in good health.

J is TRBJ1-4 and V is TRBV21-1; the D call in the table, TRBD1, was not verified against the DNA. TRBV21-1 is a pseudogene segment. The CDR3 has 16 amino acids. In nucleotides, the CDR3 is TGTGCCAGCAGCAAAGTGTCCCAGGCGATTAATGAAAAACTGTTTTTT. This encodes CASSKVSQAINEKLFF.

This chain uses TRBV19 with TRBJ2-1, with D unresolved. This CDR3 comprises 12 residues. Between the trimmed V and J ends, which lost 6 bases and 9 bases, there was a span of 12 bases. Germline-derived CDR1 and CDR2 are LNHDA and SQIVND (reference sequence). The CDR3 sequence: CASSGSSIEQFF. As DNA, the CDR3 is TGTGCCAGTAGCGGTTCTAGTATTGAGCAGTTCTTC.

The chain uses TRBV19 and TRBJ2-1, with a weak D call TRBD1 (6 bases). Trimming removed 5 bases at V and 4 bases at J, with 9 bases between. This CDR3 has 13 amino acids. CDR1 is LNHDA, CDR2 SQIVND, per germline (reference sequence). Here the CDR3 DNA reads TGTGCCAGTAGTTCGACAGGATACAATGAGCAGTTCTTC. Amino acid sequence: CASSSTGYNEQFF.

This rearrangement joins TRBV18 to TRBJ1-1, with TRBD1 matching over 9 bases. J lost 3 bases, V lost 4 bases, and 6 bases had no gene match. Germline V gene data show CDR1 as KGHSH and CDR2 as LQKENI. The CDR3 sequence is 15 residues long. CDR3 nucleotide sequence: TGTGCCAGCTCACTGGACAGGGGTAGGTACACTGAAGCTTTCTTT. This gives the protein CASSLDRGRYTEAFF.

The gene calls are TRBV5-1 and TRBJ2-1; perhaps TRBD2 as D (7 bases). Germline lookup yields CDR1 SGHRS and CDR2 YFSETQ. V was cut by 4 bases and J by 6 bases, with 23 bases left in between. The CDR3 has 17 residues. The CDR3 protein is CASSHSLGRGTSNEQFF. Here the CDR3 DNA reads TGCGCCAGCAGCCACAGCCTCGGGCGGGGGACATCCAATGAGCAGTTCTTC.

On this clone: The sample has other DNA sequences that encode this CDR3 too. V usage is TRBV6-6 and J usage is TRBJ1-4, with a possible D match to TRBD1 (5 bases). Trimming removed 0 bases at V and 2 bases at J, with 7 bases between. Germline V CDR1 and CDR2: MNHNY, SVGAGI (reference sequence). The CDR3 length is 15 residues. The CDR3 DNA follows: TGTGCCAGCAGTTACTCGACAGCTACTAATGAAAAACTGTTTTTT. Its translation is CASSYSTATNEKLFF.

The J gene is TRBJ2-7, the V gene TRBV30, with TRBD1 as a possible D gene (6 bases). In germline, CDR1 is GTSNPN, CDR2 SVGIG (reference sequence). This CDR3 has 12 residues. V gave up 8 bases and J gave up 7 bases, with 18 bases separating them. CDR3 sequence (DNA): TGTGCCCTAACAGTAGGGGGAACGGAGCAGTACTTC. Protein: CALTVGGTEQYF.

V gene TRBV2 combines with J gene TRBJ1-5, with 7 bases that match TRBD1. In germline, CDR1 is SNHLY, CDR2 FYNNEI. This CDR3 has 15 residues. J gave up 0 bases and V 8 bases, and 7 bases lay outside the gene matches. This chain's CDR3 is CASATGEVSNQPQHF. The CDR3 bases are TGTGCCAGCGCTACAGGGGAGGTTAGCAATCAGCCCCAGCATTTT.

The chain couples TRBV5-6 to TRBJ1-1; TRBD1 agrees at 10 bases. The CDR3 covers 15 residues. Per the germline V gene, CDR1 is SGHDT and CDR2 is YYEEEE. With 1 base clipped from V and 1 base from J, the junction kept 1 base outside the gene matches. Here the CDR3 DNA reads TGTGCCAGCAGCTTGCGGGACAGGGGGAACACTGAAGCTTTCTTT. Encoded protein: CASSLRDRGNTEAFF.

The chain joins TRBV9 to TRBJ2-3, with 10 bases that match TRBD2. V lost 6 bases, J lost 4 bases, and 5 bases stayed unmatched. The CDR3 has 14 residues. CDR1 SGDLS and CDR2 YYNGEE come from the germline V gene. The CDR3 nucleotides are TGTGCCAGCACCGTGGGACTAGCGTCAGATACGCAGTATTTT. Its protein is CASTVGLASDTQYF.

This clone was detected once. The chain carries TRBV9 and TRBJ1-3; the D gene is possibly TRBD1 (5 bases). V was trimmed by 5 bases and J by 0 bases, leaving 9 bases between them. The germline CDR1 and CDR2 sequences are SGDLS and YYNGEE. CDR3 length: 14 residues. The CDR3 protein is CASRQDLSGNTIYF. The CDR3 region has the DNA TGTGCCAGCAGACAGGACCTCTCTGGAAACACCATATATTTT.

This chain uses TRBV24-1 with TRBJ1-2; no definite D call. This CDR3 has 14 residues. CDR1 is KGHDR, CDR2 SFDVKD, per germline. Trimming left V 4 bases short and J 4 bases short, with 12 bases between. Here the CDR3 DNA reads TGTGCCACCAGTGAGACCGACGGAACCTATGGCTACACCTTC. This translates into CATSETDGTYGYTF.

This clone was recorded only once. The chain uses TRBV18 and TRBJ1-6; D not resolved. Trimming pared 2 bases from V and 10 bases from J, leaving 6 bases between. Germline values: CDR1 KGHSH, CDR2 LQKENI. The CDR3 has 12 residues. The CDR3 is CASSPLDSPLHF. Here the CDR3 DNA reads TGTGCCAGCTCACCATTGGACTCACCCCTCCACTTT.

The CDR3 DNA reads TGTGCCAGCAGCTTAGATACTTCTAGCGCGAACACCGGGGAGCTGTTTTTT. It translates to CASSLDTSSANTGELFF. V gene TRBV7-6 combines with J gene TRBJ2-2; D perhaps matches TRBD2 (6 bases). This CDR3 contains 17 residues. Trimming left V 1 base short and J 0 bases short, with 12 bases between. Per the germline V gene, CDR1 is SGHVS and CDR2 is FNYEAQ.

CDR3 DNA sequence: TGCGCCAGCAGCATGGACAGGGGTATGGATGAGCAGTTCTTC. Its protein product is CASSMDRGMDEQFF. This chain connects TRBV5-1 to TRBJ2-1; 9 nucleotides agree with TRBD1. CDR1 SGHRS and CDR2 YFSETQ come from the germline V gene. The ends lost 4 bases at V and 8 bases at J; junction bases unmatched: 7. The CDR3 is 14 residues long.

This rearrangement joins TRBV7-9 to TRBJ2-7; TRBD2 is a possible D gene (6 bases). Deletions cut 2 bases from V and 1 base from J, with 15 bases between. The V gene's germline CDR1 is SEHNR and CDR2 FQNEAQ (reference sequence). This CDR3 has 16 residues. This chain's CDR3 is CASSLLIRGISYEQYF. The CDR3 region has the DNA TGTGCCAGCAGCTTATTAATACGGGGGATTTCCTACGAGCAGTACTTC.

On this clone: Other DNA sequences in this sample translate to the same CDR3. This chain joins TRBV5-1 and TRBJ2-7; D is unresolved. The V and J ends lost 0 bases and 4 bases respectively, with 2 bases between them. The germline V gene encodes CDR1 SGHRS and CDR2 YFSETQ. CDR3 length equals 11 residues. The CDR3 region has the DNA TGCGCCAGCAGCTTGGGTTACGAGCAGTACTTC. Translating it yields CASSLGYEQYF.

Here the CDR3 DNA reads TGCAGCGTTCGCAGACAGGGCGGGACTGAAGCTTTCTTT. It encodes CSVRRQGGTEAFF. V gene TRBV29-1 combines with J gene TRBJ1-1, with 7 positions matching TRBD1. This CDR3 contains 13 residues. Germline CDR1 SQVTM, CDR2 ANQGSEA. V gave up 5 bases and J gave up 5 bases; unmatched junction bases: 8.

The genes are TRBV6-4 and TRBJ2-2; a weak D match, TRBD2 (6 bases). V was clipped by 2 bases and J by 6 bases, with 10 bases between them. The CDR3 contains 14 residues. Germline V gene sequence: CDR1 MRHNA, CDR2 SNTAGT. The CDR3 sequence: CASSDRGIPGELFF. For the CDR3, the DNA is TGTGCCAGCAGTGACCGGGGGATTCCCGGGGAGCTGTTTTTT.

Here the CDR3 reads CASSLAGQGAREQYF. CDR3 sequence (DNA): TGTGCCAGCAGTTTAGCGGGACAGGGGGCAAGGGAGCAGTACTTC. The V and J genes are TRBV28 and TRBJ2-7, with 12 bases lining up with TRBD1. The V gene's germline CDR1 is MDHEN and CDR2 SYDVKM. The CDR3 loop spans 15 amino acids. With V trimmed by 2 bases and J by 7 bases, 6 bases remained unmatched.

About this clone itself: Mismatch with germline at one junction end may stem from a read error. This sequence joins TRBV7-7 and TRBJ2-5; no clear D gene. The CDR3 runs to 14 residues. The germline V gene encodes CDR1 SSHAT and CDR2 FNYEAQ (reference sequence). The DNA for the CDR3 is TGTGCTAGCAGCTTAGTTAGGCAGAGGGAGACCCAGTACTTC. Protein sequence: CASSLVRQRETQYF.

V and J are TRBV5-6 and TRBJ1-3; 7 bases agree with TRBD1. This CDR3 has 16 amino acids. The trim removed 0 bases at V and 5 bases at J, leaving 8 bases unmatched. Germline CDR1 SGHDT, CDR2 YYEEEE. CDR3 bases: TGTGCCAGCAGCTTGGGGAGGACAGGATATCGAAACACCATATATTTT. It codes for CASSLGRTGYRNTIYF.

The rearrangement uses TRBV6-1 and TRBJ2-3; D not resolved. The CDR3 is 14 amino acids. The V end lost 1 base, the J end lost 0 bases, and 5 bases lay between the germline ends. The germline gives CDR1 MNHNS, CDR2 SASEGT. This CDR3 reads CASSEVSSTDTQYF. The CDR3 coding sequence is TGTGCCAGCAGTGAAGTTTCTAGCACAGATACGCAGTATTTT.

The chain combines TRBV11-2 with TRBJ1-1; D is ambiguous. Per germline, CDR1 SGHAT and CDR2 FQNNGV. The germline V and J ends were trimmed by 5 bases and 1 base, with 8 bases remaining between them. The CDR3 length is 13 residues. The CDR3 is CASSTTWNTEAFF. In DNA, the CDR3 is TGTGCCAGCAGCACGACGTGGAACACTGAAGCTTTCTTT.

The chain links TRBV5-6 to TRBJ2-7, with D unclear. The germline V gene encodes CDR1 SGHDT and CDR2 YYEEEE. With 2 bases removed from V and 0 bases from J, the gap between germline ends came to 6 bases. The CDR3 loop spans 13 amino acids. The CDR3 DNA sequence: TGTGCCAGCAGCTTTACTTCCTCCTACGAGCAGTACTTC. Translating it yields CASSFTSSYEQYF.

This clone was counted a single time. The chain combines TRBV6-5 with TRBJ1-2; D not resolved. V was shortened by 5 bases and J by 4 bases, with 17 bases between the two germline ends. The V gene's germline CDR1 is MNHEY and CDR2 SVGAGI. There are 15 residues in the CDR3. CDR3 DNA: TGTGCCAGCAGTCCCCGGTGGGCGATATTCTATGGCTACACCTTC. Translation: CASSPRWAIFYGYTF.

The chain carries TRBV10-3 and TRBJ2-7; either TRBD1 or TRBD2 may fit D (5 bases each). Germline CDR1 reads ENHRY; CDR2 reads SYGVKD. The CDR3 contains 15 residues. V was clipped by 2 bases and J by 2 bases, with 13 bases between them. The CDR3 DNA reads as TGTGCCATCAGTGAGCCGTCGGGACCGGCCTACGAGCAGTACTTC. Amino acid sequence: CAISEPSGPAYEQYF.